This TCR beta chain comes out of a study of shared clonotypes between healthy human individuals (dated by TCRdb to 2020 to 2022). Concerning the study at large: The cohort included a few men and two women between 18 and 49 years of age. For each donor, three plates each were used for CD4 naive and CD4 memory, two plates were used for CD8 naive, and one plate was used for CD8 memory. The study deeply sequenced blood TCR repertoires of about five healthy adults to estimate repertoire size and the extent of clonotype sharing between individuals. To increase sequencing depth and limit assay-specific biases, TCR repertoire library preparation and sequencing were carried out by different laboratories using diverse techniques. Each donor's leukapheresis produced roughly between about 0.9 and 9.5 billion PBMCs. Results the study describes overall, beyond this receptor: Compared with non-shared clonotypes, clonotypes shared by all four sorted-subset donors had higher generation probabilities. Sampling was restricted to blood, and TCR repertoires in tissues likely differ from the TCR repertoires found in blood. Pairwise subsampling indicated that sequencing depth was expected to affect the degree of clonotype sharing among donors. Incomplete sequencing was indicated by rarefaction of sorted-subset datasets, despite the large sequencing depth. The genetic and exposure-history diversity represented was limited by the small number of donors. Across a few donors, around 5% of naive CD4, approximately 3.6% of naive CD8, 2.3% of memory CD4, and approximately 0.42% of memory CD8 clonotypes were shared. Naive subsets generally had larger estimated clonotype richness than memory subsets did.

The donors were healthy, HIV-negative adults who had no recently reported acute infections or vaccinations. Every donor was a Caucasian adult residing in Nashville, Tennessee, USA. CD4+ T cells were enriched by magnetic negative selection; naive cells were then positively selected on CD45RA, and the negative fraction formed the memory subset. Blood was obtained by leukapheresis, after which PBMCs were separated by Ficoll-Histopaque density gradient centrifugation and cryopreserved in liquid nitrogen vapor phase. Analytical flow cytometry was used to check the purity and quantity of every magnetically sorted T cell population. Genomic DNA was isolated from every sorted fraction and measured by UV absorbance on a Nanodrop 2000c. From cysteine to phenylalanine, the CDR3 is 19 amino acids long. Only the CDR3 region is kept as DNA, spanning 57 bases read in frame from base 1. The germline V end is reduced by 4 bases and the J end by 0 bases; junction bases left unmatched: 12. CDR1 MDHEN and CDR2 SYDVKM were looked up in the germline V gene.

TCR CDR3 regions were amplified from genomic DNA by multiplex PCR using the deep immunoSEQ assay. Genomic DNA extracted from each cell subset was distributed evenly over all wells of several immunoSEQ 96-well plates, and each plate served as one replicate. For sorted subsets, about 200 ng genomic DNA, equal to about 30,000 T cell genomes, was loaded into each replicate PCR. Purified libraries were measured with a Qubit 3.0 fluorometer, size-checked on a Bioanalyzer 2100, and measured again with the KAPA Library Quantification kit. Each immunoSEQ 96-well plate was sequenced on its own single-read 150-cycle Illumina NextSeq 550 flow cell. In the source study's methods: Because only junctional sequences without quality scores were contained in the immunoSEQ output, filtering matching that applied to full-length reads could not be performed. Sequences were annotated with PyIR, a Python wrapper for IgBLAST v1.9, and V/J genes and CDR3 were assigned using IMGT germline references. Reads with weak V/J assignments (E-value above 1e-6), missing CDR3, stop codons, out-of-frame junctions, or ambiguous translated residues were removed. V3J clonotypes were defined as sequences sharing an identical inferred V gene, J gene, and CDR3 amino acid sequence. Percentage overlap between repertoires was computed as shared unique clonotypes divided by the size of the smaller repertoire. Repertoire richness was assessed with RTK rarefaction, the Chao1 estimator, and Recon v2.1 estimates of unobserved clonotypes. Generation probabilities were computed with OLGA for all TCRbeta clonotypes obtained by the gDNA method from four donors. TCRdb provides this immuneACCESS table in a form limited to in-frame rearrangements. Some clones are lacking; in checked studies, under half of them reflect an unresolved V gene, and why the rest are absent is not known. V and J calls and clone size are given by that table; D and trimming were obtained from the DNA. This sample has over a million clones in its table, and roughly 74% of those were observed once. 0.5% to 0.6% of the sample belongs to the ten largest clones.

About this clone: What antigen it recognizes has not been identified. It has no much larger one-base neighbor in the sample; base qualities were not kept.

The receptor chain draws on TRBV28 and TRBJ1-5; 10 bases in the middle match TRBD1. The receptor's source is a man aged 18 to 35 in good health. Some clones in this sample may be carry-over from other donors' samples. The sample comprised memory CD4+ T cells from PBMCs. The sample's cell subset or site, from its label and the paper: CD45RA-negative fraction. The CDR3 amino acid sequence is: CASSSDAGTGVYSNQPQHF. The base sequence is TGTGCCAGCAGTTCGGATGCCGGGACAGGGGTCTATAGCAATCAGCCCCAGCATTTT. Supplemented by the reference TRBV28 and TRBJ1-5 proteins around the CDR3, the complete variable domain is DVKVTQSSRYLVKRTGEKVFLECVQDMDHENMFWYRQDPGLGLRLIYFSYDVKMKEKGDIPEGYSVSREKKERFSLILESASTNQTSMYLCASSSDAGTGVYSNQPQHFGDGTRLSIL.